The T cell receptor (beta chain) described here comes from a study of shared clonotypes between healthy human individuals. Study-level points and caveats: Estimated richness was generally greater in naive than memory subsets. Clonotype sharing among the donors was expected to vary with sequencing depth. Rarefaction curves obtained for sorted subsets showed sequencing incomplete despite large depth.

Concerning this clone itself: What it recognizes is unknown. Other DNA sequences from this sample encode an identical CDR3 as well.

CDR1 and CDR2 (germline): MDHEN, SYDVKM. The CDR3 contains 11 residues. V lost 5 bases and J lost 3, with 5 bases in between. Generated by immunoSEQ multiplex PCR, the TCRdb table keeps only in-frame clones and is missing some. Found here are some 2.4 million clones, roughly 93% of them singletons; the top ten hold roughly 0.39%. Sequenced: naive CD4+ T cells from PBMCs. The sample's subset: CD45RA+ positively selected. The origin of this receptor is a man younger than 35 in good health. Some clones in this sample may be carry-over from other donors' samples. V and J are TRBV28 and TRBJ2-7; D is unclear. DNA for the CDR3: TGTGCCAGCAGTCAAAGCTACGAGCAGTACTTC. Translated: CASSQSYEQYF.